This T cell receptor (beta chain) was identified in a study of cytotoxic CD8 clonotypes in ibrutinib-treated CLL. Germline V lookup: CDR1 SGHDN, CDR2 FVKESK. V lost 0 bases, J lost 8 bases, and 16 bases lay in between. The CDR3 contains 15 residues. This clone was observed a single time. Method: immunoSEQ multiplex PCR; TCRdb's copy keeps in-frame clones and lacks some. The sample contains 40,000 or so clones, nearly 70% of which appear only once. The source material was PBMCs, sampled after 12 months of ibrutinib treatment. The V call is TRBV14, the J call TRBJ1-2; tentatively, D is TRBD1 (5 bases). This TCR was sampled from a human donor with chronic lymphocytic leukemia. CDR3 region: CASSQDLGRYEGYTF. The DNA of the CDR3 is TGTGCCAGCAGCCAAGATCTGGGACGGTATGAGGGCTACACCTTC.